The 12 T cell receptor beta chains presented below share a single source sample, sequenced in a study of control samples from healthy donors and cancer patients. This table comes from immunoSEQ multiplex PCR, and its TCRdb copy is limited to in-frame clones, with some not included. This sample carries under 150,000 clones, around 86% of them seen once, and the ten largest clones take about 8.7%. Sequenced material: blood. All receptors derive from a man aged 40-49 years in good health.

This clone has just one count. The chain employs TRBV24-1 and TRBJ2-7; TRBD2 aligns across 7 bases. From germline, CDR1 is KGHDR and CDR2 SFDVKD. The V segment lost 3 bases and the J segment 7 bases; nucleotides outside the gene matches: 11. CDR3 length: 15 residues. DNA of the CDR3: TGTGCCACCAGTGATCCCGGGGGGTCGGGTAAGGAGCAGTACTTC. It codes for CATSDPGGSGKEQYF.

The rearrangement joins TRBV7-2 to TRBJ1-2; D possibly corresponds to TRBD1 (5 bases). The CDR3 covers 14 residues. Per germline, CDR1 SGHTA and CDR2 FQGNSA. With 6 bases removed from V and 6 bases from J, the gap between germline ends came to 17 bases. The CDR3 here is CASSFPRDGHGYTF. The DNA of the CDR3 is TGTGCCAGCAGTTTCCCCAGGGATGGCCATGGCTACACCTTC.

A single count supports this clone. The J gene is TRBJ2-7, the V gene TRBV9; D remains unclear. Per the germline V gene, CDR1 is SGDLS and CDR2 is YYNGEE. CDR3 length: 13 amino acids. V was cut by 1 base and J by 3 bases, with 8 bases left in between. The chain's CDR3 is CASSVYDNYEQYF. CDR3 bases: TGTGCCAGCAGCGTATATGATAACTACGAGCAGTACTTC.

The gene calls are TRBV2 and TRBJ2-2; 8 bases map to TRBD1. Germline loops: CDR1 SNHLY, CDR2 FYNNEI. There are 15 residues in the CDR3. V lost 6 bases and J lost 4; bases outside the gene matches: 7. The CDR3 region is CASRQGDRGTGELFF. In nucleotides, the CDR3 is TGTGCCAGCAGGCAGGGCGACAGGGGCACCGGGGAGCTGTTTTTT. Combining the CDR3 with reference TRBV2 and TRBJ2-2 gives the whole variable domain EPEVTQTPSHQVTQMGQEVILRCVPISNHLYFYWYRQILGQKVEFLVSFYNNEISEKSEIFDDQFSVERPDGSNFTLKIRSTKLEDSAMYFCASRQGDRGTGELFFGEGSRLTVL.

The V and J genes are TRBV9 and TRBJ2-7; possible D gene TRBD1, 5 bases. This CDR3 has 15 amino acids. Per germline, CDR1 SGDLS and CDR2 YYNGEE. Trimming pared 2 bases from V and 2 bases from J, leaving 14 bases between. The CDR3 sequence is CASSVADSLTYEQYF. In nucleotides, the CDR3 is TGTGCCAGCAGCGTTGCCGACAGTCTAACCTACGAGCAGTACTTC.

CDR3 bases: TGCAGCCCGTATGGGGGACAGGGGGCTCCATGCGGAAACACCATATATTTT. It yields the protein CSPYGGQGAPCGNTIYF. The chain is built from TRBV29-1 and TRBJ1-3; 12 bases map to TRBD1. The J segment lost 4 bases and the V segment lost 8 bases, leaving 15 bases of the junction unmatched. Germline CDR1 SQVTM, CDR2 ANQGSEA. The CDR3 runs to 17 residues.

The gene calls are TRBV14 and TRBJ2-1, with TRBD1 identical over 7 bases. CDR1 and CDR2 from the germline V gene are SGHDN and FVKESK. This CDR3 is 14 amino acids long. V shed 4 bases, J shed 5 bases, and the junction held 5 bases outside the gene matches. DNA of the CDR3: TGTGCCAGCAGCCTCCCGGGACAGCACAATGAGCAGTTCTTC. As protein: CASSLPGQHNEQFF.

This clone showed up just once. The rearrangement uses TRBV5-6 and TRBJ2-2, with 11 nucleotides matching TRBD2. V lost 3 bases and J lost 3; bases outside the gene matches: 4. The V gene's germline CDR1 is SGHDT and CDR2 YYEEEE. The CDR3 runs to 16 residues. CDR3 in DNA: TGTGCCAGCAGCTATAGCGGGGGGGCCGACACCGGGGAGCTGTTTTTT. It translates to CASSYSGGADTGELFF. Full variable domain (outside the CDR3, taken from reference TRBV5-6 and TRBJ2-2): DAGVTQSPTHLIKTRGQQVTLRCSPKSGHDTVSWYQQALGQGPQFIFQYYEEEERQRGNFPDRFSGHQFPNYSSELNVNALLLGDSALYLCASSYSGGADTGELFFGEGSRLTVL.

The chain has TRBV5-5 and TRBJ1-4; no clear D gene. V was pared by 4 bases and J by 0 bases, with 7 bases between. The CDR3 is 14 residues long. In germline, CDR1 is SGHKS, CDR2 YYEKEE (reference sequence). CDR3 protein: CASSERATNEKLFF. As DNA, the CDR3 is TGTGCCAGCAGCGAGCGAGCAACTAATGAAAAACTGTTTTTT.

This clone was observed a handful of times. The chain employs TRBV18 and TRBJ1-2; D unresolved. CDR1 and CDR2 from the germline V gene are KGHSH and LQKENI. V was trimmed by 1 base and J by 2 bases, leaving 11 bases between them. This CDR3 contains 15 residues. CDR3 sequence: CASSPRIGYNYGYTF. In DNA, the CDR3 is TGTGCCAGCTCACCACGCATAGGGTACAACTATGGCTACACCTTC.

The chain employs TRBV2 and TRBJ2-7, with 11 bases fitting TRBD1. V gave up 6 bases and J gave up 6 bases; unmatched junction bases: 13. The CDR3 totals 16 residues. Germline V gives CDR1 SNHLY, CDR2 FYNNEI. CDR3 residues: CASSRGRTGGETEQYF. DNA of the CDR3: TGTGCCAGCAGCAGGGGGAGGACAGGGGGCGAAACCGAGCAGTACTTC.

The V call is TRBV18, the J call TRBJ1-1; unclear D gene. The CDR3 is 12 residues long. The germline CDR1 and CDR2 sequences are KGHSH and LQKENI. Trimming cost V 3 bases and J 8 bases, with 10 bases left between them. The DNA for the CDR3 is TGTGCCAGCTCACCGGTCCGTTCCGAAGCTTTCTTT. This codes for CASSPVRSEAFF.